Following are 28 T cell receptor beta chains from one sample sequenced in a study of T cell responses to AZD1222 COVID-19 vaccine. Generated by immunoSEQ multiplex PCR, the TCRdb table keeps only in-frame clones and is missing some. The data contain under 150,000 clones, just over 90% of them singletons. The sample here was peripheral blood, taken on day 0 of MenACWY control vaccination. The receptors derive from an adult in good health.

This clone was observed a handful of times. The chain links TRBV9 to TRBJ2-7; D remains unclear. Looked up from germline, CDR1 is SGDLS and CDR2 is YYNGEE. V lost 2 bases, J lost 0 bases, and 12 bases lay in between. This CDR3 has 15 residues. This chain's CDR3 is CASSVLPQSSYEQYF. Here the CDR3 DNA reads TGTGCCAGCAGCGTCTTACCGCAATCCTCCTACGAGCAGTACTTC.

The chain is built from TRBV27 and TRBJ1-4, with 7 bases identical to TRBD1. This CDR3 region has 16 residues. Germline assignment: CDR1 MNHEY and CDR2 SMNVEV (reference sequence). V shed 0 bases and J 5 bases; nucleotides not matched to a gene: 6. CDR3 DNA: TGTGCCAGCAGTTTATCCCGACAGGGTTCAAATGAAAAACTGTTTTTT. Its translation: CASSLSRQGSNEKLFF.

This clone has just one count. V gene TRBV19 combines with J gene TRBJ2-7, with D perhaps matching TRBD2 (6 bases). V was clipped by 6 bases and J by 2 bases, with 14 bases between them. Germline CDR1 reads LNHDA; CDR2 reads SQIVND (reference sequence). This CDR3 is built from 14 residues. The CDR3 DNA follows: TGTGCCAGTAGCGGGTGGGGGGAGACCTACGAGCAGTACTTC. Translation gives CASSGWGETYEQYF.

This chain links TRBV4-2 with TRBJ2-7; 7 positions match TRBD2. There are 15 residues in the CDR3. Germline V gene lookup returns CDR1 LGHNA and CDR2 YNFKEQ. Trimming removed 1 base from V and 2 bases from J; junction bases left unmatched: 5. The CDR3 sequence: CASSQGGGYPYEQYF. The CDR3 coding sequence is TGTGCCAGCAGCCAAGGGGGGGGTTACCCCTACGAGCAGTACTTC.

The chain employs TRBV19 and TRBJ2-7; 8 nucleotides match TRBD1. The CDR3 spans 14 residues. Trimming cost V 3 bases and J 0 bases; bases outside gene matches: 1. Germline V gives CDR1 LNHDA, CDR2 SQIVND (reference sequence). The CDR3 loop is CASSITGGSYEQYF. The CDR3 bases are TGTGCCAGTAGTATCACAGGGGGCTCCTACGAGCAGTACTTC.

The rearrangement uses TRBV11-2 and TRBJ1-1; 11 bases are a match to TRBD1. V shed 5 bases and J 5 bases; nucleotides not matched to a gene: 10. The CDR3 extends over 16 amino acids. Germline CDR1 SGHAT, CDR2 FQNNGV. The CDR3 DNA sequence: TGTGCCAGCAGCCCCCGGGGGACAGGGGGGAGAACTGAAGCTTTCTTT. This gives the protein CASSPRGTGGRTEAFF.

This clone was detected a few times. This chain joins TRBV4-1 and TRBJ1-5; a possible D gene is TRBD1 (5 bases). The CDR3 length is 18 residues. V was trimmed by 0 bases and J by 6 bases, leaving 21 bases between them. In germline, CDR1 is MGHRA, CDR2 YSYEKL. Written as DNA, the CDR3 is TGCGCCAGCAGCCAAGAGTCTAAGGCCTCAGGGTTTGGTCAGCCCCAGCATTTT. It yields the protein CASSQESKASGFGQPQHF.

This clone was detected only once. V usage is TRBV11-3 and J usage is TRBJ1-6; unclear D gene. CDR1 and CDR2 from the germline V gene are SGHNT and YENEEA. The CDR3 length is 13 residues. Deletions cut 0 bases from V and 8 bases from J, with 5 bases between. This CDR3 reads CASSLDLDSPLHF. The CDR3 region has the DNA TGTGCCAGCAGCTTAGATTTAGATTCACCCCTCCACTTT. The full variable domain, completed using reference TRBV11-3 and TRBJ1-6, is EAGVVQSPRYKIIEKKQPVAFWCNPISGHNTLYWYLQNLGQGPELLIRYENEEAVDDSQLPKDRFSAERLKGVDSTLKIQPAELGDSAVYLCASSLDLDSPLHFGNGTRLTVT.

The V call is TRBV6-5, the J call TRBJ1-2, with no clear D. CDR3 length: 11 amino acids. Germline V CDR1 and CDR2: MNHEY, SVGAGI. The ends were cut back, 6 bases at V and 9 bases at J, with 11 bases in the middle. For the CDR3, the DNA is TGTGCCAGCAGCTTAGACTCAAGCTACACCTTC. Translating gives CASSLDSSYTF.

The chain recombines TRBV7-9 with TRBJ1-3; D unclear. CDR3 size: 17 residues. The ends were cut back, 0 bases at V and 5 bases at J, with 17 bases in the middle. The germline V gene has CDR1 SEHNR and CDR2 FQNEAQ (reference sequence). This CDR3 is CASSLAKGQVYRNTIYF. The CDR3 DNA reads TGTGCCAGCAGCTTAGCCAAAGGGCAGGTGTATCGAAACACCATATATTTT. The whole variable domain, filled in from reference TRBV7-9 and TRBJ1-3, reads DTGVSQNPRHKITKRGQNVTFRCDPISEHNRLYWYRQTLGQGPEFLTYFQNEAQLEKSRLLSDRFSAERPKGSFSTLEIQRTEQGDSAMYLCASSLAKGQVYRNTIYFGEGSWLTVV.

This sequence joins TRBV19 and TRBJ1-5; D possibly corresponds to TRBD1 (5 bases). Germline CDR1 is LNHDA and CDR2 is SQIVND (reference sequence). V was pared by 7 bases and J by 4 bases, with 14 bases between. The CDR3 runs to 14 residues. CDR3 nucleotide sequence: TGTGCCAGTACCCTCGGGGGGGTTAATCAGCCCCAGCATTTT. This encodes CASTLGGVNQPQHF. Filled out from reference TRBV19 and TRBJ1-5, the complete variable domain reads DGGITQSPKYLFRKEGQNVTLSCEQNLNHDAMYWYRQDPGQGLRLIYYSQIVNDFQKGDIAEGYSVSREKKESFPLTVTSAQKNPTAFYLCASTLGGVNQPQHFGDGTRLSIL.

This sequence joins TRBV4-1 and TRBJ2-1; the D gene could be TRBD1 or TRBD2 (6 bases each). The CDR3 has 13 amino acids. Trimming pared 2 bases from V and 8 bases from J, leaving 10 bases between. Germline V gives CDR1 MGHRA, CDR2 YSYEKL. The CDR3 here is CASSQLEGDEQFF. Written as DNA, the CDR3 is TGCGCCAGCAGCCAATTGGAGGGGGATGAGCAGTTCTTC.

The J gene is TRBJ1-1, the V gene TRBV7-9; 8 nucleotides line up with TRBD1. V lost 5 bases and J lost 1; bases outside the gene matches: 6. Germline CDR1 and CDR2: SEHNR and FQNEAQ (reference sequence). There are 15 residues in the CDR3. This CDR3 is CASSDDRGWNTEAFF. CDR3 in DNA: TGTGCCAGCAGCGACGACAGGGGATGGAACACTGAAGCTTTCTTT.

The gene calls are TRBV28 and TRBJ1-5; 11 positions match TRBD1. Germline V gene sequence: CDR1 MDHEN, CDR2 SYDVKM. The CDR3 has 19 amino acids. The V and J ends lost 2 bases and 6 bases, in that order; junction bases with no gene match: 15. CDR3 loop: CASSLSPGTGGEGGQPQHF. The DNA for the CDR3 is TGTGCCAGCAGTTTAAGCCCCGGGACAGGGGGGGAGGGAGGTCAGCCCCAGCATTTT. Supplemented by reference TRBV28 and TRBJ1-5, the full variable domain reads DVKVTQSSRYLVKRTGEKVFLECVQDMDHENMFWYRQDPGLGLRLIYFSYDVKMKEKGDIPEGYSVSREKKERFSLILESASTNQTSMYLCASSLSPGTGGEGGQPQHFGDGTRLSIL.

The chain uses TRBV2 and TRBJ1-1; 11 bases are shared with TRBD1. This CDR3 spans 18 amino acids. V gave up 1 base and J gave up 1 base; unmatched junction bases: 8. Germline V gene data show CDR1 as SNHLY and CDR2 as FYNNEI. The CDR3 bases are TGTGCCAGCAGTGAAGGGTTTGGGACAGGGGGTGCGAACACTGAAGCTTTCTTT. As protein: CASSEGFGTGGANTEAFF.

The V call is TRBV7-9, the J call TRBJ2-5; D perhaps matches TRBD1 (5 bases). Looked up from germline, CDR1 is SEHNR and CDR2 is FQNEAQ (reference sequence). The CDR3 length is 16 residues. The ends were cut back, 0 bases at V and 2 bases at J, with 13 bases in the middle. CDR3 nucleotides: TGTGCCAGCAGCTTAGCTTTTACAGGCCCTCAAGAGACCCAGTACTTC. Translated, it gives CASSLAFTGPQETQYF.

This sequence joins TRBV5-4 and TRBJ2-7; 11 nucleotides agree with TRBD2. The ends lost 1 base at V and 5 bases at J; junction bases unmatched: 5. Germline CDR1 and CDR2: SGHNT and YYREEE (reference sequence). The CDR3 loop spans 15 amino acids. CDR3 DNA sequence: TGTGCCAGCAGCTTGATTAGCGGGAGGGCACACGAGCAGTACTTC. Residues: CASSLISGRAHEQYF.

The rearrangement links TRBV27 to TRBJ1-2; possibly TRBD1 for D (5 bases). This CDR3 spans 14 amino acids. Deletions cut 5 bases from V and 2 bases from J, with 12 bases between. Looked up from germline, CDR1 is MNHEY and CDR2 is SMNVEV (reference sequence). CDR3 nucleotides: TGTGCCAGCAGTGACCGGGACCTCAACTATGGCTACACCTTC. This codes for CASSDRDLNYGYTF.

V gene TRBV6-5 combines with J gene TRBJ1-2; D ambiguous. V was cut by 6 bases and J by 0 bases, with 8 bases left in between. CDR1 is MNHEY and CDR2 is SVGAGI in the germline V gene. The CDR3 sequence is 13 residues long. The CDR3 spells CASRGTANYGYTF. The CDR3 coding sequence is TGTGCCAGCAGGGGCACAGCTAACTATGGCTACACCTTC.

The chain combines TRBV6-6 with TRBJ1-1; no clear D gene. V lost 0 bases and J lost 1, with 9 bases in between. Germline loops: CDR1 MNHNY, CDR2 SVGAGI (reference sequence). The CDR3 spans 15 residues. CDR3 protein: CASSYSGNKNTEAFF. CDR3 nucleotide sequence: TGTGCCAGCAGTTACTCGGGGAACAAGAACACTGAAGCTTTCTTT.

With respect to this clone: This specimen includes other DNA sequences encoding the same CDR3. The chain is built from TRBV27 and TRBJ1-5; D is ambiguous. The CDR3 consists of 14 residues. Germline V gene data show CDR1 as MNHEY and CDR2 as SMNVEV (reference sequence). V lost 2 bases to trimming and J lost 4 bases, with 9 bases between them. CDR3 nucleotide sequence: TGTGCCAGCAGTTTAAGGGAAGGGAATCAGCCCCAGCATTTT. Protein sequence: CASSLREGNQPQHF.

The chain links TRBV7-8 to TRBJ2-7; no firm D call. The V end was cut by 3 bases, the J end by 6 bases, with 6 bases between. CDR3 size: 11 residues. Germline lookup yields CDR1 SGHVS and CDR2 FQNEAQ. The CDR3 bases are TGTGCCAGCAGCTTTGGGCGCGAGCAGTACTTC. This sequence encodes CASSFGREQYF.

J is TRBJ2-5 and V is TRBV5-1; D possibly corresponds to TRBD2 (5 bases). V was cut by 0 bases and J by 5 bases, with 14 bases left in between. Per germline, CDR1 SGHRS and CDR2 YFSETQ. This CDR3 has 15 residues. The DNA of the CDR3 is TGCGCCAGCAGCTTGGGGGGAGTTCGGAGGGAGACCCAGTACTTC. Its protein is CASSLGGVRRETQYF.

This clone was seen a single time. The chain recombines TRBV27 with TRBJ1-5; 9 bases line up with TRBD1. The CDR3 loop spans 15 amino acids. The ends lost 6 bases at V and 2 bases at J; junction bases unmatched: 5. In germline, CDR1 is MNHEY, CDR2 SMNVEV (reference sequence). The CDR3 nucleotides read TGTGCCAGCAGAGTGGGACAGGGAGGCAATCAGCCCCAGCATTTT. Encoded protein: CASRVGQGGNQPQHF.

The chain couples TRBV28 to TRBJ2-7; 8 bases map to TRBD1. The J segment lost 2 bases and the V segment lost 9 bases, leaving 6 bases of the junction unmatched. Per the germline V gene, CDR1 is MDHEN and CDR2 is SYDVKM. The CDR3 contains 13 residues. CDR3 coding DNA: TGTGCCAGTGCCGGGACAGGACCCTACGAGCAGTACTTC. It encodes CASAGTGPYEQYF.

The chain has TRBV5-1 and TRBJ1-2, with 8 positions matching TRBD1. CDR1 and CDR2 (germline): SGHRS, YFSETQ. V shed 4 bases and J 4 bases; nucleotides not matched to a gene: 6. The CDR3 runs to 14 residues. CDR3 sequence (DNA): TGCGCCAGCAGCCCTACAGGGGGTGGCTATGGCTACACCTTC. Protein product: CASSPTGGGYGYTF.

This chain joins TRBV7-9 and TRBJ1-1; the D gene is possibly TRBD1 (5 bases). The V and J ends lost 5 bases and 2 bases respectively, with 18 bases between them. The CDR3 contains 16 residues. Germline CDR1 SEHNR, CDR2 FQNEAQ (reference sequence). The chain's CDR3 is CASSGGTPGGNTEAFF. The CDR3 DNA is TGTGCCAGCAGCGGCGGGACTCCCGGTGGTAACACTGAAGCTTTCTTT.

The V gene is TRBV19, the J gene TRBJ1-2; a possible D gene is TRBD1 (5 bases). CDR1 is LNHDA, CDR2 SQIVND, per germline (reference sequence). This CDR3 has 16 amino acids. V was cut by 3 bases and J by 8 bases, with 22 bases left in between. In DNA, the CDR3 is TGTGCCAGTAGTATGAATCCCGGGACTCCCGGTGGCGGCTACACCTTC. Protein product: CASSMNPGTPGGGYTF.